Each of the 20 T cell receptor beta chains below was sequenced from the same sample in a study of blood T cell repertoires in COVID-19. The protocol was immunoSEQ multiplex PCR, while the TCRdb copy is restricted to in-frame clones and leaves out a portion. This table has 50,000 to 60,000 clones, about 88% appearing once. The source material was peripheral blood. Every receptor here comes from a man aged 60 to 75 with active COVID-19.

Here the CDR3 reads CASSPRQELHEQYF. The CDR3 DNA sequence: TGTGCCAGCAGCCCCCGACAGGAACTCCACGAGCAGTACTTC. V is TRBV11-2 and J is TRBJ2-7; a weak D match, TRBD1 (6 bases). This CDR3 contains 14 residues. The V gene's germline CDR1 is SGHAT and CDR2 FQNNGV. V was clipped by 5 bases and J by 5 bases, with 16 bases between them.

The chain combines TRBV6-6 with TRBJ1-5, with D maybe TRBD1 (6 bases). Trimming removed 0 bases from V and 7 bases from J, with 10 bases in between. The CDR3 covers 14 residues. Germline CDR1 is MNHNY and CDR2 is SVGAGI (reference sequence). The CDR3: CASSYSNQGQPQHF. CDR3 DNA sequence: TGTGCCAGCAGTTACTCTAACCAGGGGCAGCCCCAGCATTTT.

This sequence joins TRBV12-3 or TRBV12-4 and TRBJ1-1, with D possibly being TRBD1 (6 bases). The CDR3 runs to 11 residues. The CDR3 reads CAYRANTEAFF. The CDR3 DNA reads TGTGCTTACAGGGCGAACACTGAAGCTTTCTTT.

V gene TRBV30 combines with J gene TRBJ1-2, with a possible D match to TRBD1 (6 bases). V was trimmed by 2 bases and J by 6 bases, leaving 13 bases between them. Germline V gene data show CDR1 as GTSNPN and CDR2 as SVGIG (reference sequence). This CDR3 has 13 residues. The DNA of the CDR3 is TGTGCCTGGAGTTACAGGGCGGTTGATGGCTACACCTTC. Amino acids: CAWSYRAVDGYTF. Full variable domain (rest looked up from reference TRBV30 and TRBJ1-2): SQTIHQWPATLVQPVGSPLSLECTVEGTSNPNLYWYRQAAGRGLQLLFYSVGIGQISSEVPQNLSASRPQDRQFILSSKKLLLSDSGFYLCAWSYRAVDGYTFGSGTRLTVV.

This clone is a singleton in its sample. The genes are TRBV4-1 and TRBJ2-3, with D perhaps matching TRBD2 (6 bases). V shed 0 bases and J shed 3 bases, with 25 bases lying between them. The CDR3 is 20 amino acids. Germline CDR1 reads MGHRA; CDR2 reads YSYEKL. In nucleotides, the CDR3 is TGCGCCAGCAGCCAAGATACCTTCCCTTCCGGGAGCAGCCAAACAGATACGCAGTATTTT. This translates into CASSQDTFPSGSSQTDTQYF.

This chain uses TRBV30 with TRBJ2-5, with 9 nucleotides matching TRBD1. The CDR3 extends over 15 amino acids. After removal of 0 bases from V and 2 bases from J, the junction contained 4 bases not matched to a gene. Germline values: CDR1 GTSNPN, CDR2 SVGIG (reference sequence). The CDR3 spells CAWSVSGTGQETQYF. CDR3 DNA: TGTGCCTGGAGTGTTTCCGGGACAGGGCAAGAGACCCAGTACTTC.

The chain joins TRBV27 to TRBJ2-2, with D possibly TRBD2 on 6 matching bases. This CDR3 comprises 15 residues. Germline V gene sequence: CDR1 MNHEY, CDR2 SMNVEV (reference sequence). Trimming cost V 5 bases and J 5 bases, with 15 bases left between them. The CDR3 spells CASSPSAGYTGELFF. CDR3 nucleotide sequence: TGTGCCAGCAGTCCTAGCGCGGGGTATACCGGGGAGCTGTTTTTT.

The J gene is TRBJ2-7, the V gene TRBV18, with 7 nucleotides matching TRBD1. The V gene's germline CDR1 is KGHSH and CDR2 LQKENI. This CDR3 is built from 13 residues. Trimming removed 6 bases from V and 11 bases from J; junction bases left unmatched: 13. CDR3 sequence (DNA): TGTGCCAGCTCGCCAGAACCGGGACAGAATAAGTACTTC. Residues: CASSPEPGQNKYF.

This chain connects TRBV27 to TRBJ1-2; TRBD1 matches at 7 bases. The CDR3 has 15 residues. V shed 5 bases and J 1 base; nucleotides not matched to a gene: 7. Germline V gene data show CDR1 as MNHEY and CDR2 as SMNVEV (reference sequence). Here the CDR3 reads CASSNGDSHNYGYTF. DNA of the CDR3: TGTGCCAGCAGTAATGGGGACAGCCATAACTATGGCTACACCTTC.

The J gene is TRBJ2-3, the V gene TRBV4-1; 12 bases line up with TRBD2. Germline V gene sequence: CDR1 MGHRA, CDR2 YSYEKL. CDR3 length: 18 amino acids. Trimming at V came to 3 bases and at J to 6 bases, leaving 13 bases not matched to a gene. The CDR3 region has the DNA TGCGCCAGCAGCCATGCCGCCCTACTAGCGGGAGGTGACGATACGCAGTATTTT. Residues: CASSHAALLAGGDDTQYF.

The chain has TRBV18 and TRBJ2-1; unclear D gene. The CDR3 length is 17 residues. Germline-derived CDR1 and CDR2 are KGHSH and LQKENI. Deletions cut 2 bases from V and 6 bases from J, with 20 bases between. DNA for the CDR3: TGTGCCAGCTCACCAGGTACTATCGCCACTCCTACCAATGAGCAGTTCTTC. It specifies CASSPGTIATPTNEQFF.

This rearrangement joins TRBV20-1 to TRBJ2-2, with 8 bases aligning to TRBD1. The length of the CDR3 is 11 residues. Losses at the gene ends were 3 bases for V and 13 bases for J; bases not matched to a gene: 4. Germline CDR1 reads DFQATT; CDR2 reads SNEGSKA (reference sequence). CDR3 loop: CSASRGQSLFF. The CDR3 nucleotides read TGCAGTGCTAGCAGGGGGCAATCGCTGTTTTTT.

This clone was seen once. CDR3 coding DNA: TGTGCCACCAGCAGAGGAGAGGTAGGCTCAGATACGCAGTATTTT. The encoded protein is CATSRGEVGSDTQYF. The chain carries TRBV15 and TRBJ2-3; D not resolved. The length of the CDR3 is 15 residues. Germline V gene lookup returns CDR1 LNHNV and CDR2 YYDKDF (reference sequence). Trimming took off 1 base at V and 4 bases at J, with 12 bases between the two ends.

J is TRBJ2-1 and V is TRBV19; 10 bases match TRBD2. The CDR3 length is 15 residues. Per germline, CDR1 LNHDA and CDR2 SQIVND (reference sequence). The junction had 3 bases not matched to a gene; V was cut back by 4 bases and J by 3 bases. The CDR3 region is CASSTPSGSYNEQFF. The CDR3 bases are TGTGCCAGTAGTACCCCTAGCGGGAGCTACAATGAGCAGTTCTTC.

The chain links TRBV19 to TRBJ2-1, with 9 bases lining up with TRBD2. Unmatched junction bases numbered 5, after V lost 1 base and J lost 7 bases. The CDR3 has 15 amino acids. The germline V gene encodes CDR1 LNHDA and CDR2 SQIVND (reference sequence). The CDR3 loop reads CASSIVAGGLNEQFF. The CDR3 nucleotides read TGTGCCAGTAGTATAGTGGCGGGAGGGCTGAATGAGCAGTTCTTC.

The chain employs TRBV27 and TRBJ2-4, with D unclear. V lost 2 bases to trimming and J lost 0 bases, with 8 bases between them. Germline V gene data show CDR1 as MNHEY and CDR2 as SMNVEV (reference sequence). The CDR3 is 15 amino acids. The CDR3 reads CASSLISQAKNIQYF. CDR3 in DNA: TGTGCCAGCAGTTTAATTAGCCAAGCCAAAAACATTCAGTACTTC.

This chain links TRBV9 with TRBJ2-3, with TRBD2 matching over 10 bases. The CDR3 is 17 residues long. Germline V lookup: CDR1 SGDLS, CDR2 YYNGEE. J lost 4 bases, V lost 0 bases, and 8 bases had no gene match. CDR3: CASSVDSSGSGADTQYF. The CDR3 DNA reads TGTGCCAGCAGCGTAGATTCTAGCGGGAGCGGTGCAGATACGCAGTATTTT.

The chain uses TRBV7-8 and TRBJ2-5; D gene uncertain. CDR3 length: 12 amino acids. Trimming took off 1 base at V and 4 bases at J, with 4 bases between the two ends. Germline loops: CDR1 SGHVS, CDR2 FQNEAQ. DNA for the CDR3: TGTGCCAGCAGCTTAGAGCGAGAGACCCAGTACTTC. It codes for CASSLERETQYF.

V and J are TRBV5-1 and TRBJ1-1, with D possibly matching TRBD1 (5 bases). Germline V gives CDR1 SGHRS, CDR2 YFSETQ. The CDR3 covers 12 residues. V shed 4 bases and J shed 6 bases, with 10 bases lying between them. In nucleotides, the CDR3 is TGCGCCAGCAGCCCTACAGGAGCTGAAGCTTTCTTT. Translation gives CASSPTGAEAFF.

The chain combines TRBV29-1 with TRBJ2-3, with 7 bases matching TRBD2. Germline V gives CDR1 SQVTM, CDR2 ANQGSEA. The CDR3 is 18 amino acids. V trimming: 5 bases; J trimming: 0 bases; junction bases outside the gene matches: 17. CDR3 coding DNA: TGCAGCGTTACCAGACTAGGGTTTCTAGCGGCTAGCACAGATACGCAGTATTTT. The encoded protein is CSVTRLGFLAASTDTQYF.